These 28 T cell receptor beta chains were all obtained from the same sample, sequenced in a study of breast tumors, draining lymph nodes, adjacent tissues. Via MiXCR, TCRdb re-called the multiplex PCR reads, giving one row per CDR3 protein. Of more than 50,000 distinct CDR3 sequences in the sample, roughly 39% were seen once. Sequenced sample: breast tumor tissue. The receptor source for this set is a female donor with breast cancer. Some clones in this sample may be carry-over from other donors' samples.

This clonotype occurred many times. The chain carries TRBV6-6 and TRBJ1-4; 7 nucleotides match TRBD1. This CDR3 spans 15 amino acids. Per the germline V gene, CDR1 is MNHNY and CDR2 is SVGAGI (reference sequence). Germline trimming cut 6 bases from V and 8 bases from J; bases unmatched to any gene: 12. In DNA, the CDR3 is TGTGCCAGCAGCAACAGGGGAAGAGGTGACGAAAAACTGTTTTTT. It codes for CASSNRGRGDEKLFF.

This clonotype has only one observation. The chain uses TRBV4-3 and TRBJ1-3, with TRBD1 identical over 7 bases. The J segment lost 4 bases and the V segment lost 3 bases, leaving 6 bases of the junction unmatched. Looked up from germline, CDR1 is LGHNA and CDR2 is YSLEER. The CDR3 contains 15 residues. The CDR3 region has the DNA TGCGCCAGCAGCCAGCGACAGGGAACGGGAAACACCATATATTTT. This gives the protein CASSQRQGTGNTIYF.

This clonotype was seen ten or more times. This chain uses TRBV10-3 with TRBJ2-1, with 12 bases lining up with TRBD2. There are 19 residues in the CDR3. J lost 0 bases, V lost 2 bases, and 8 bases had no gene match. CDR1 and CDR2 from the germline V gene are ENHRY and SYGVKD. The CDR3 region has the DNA TGTGCCATCAGTGAGGCCAGGACTAGCGGGATCAGCTCCTACAATGAGCAGTTCTTC. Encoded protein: CAISEARTSGISSYNEQFF.

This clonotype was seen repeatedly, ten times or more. The CDR3 loop reads CASSHGTSGANTGELFF. The DNA for the CDR3 is TGTGCCAGCAGTCACGGGACTAGCGGGGCGAACACCGGGGAGCTGTTTTTT. The chain combines TRBV6-6 with TRBJ2-2; 13 bases fit TRBD2. Looked up from germline, CDR1 is MNHNY and CDR2 is SVGAGI (reference sequence). The CDR3 loop spans 17 amino acids. V lost 5 bases to trimming and J lost 0 bases; unmatched junction nucleotides: 3.

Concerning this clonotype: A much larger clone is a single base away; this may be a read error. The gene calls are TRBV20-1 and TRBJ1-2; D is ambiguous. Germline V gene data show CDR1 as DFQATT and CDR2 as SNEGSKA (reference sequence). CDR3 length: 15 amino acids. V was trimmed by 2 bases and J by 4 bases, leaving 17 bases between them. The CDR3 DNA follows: TGCAGTGCTAGACCCCCCCGGGCAACTACCTATGGCTACACCTTC. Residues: CSARPPRATTYGYTF.

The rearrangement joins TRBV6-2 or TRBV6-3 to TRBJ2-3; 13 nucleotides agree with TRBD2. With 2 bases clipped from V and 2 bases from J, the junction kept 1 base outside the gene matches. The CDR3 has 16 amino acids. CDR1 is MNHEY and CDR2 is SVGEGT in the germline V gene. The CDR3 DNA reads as TGTGCCAGCAGTTACGGACTAGCGGGGGACACAGATACGCAGTATTTT. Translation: CASSYGLAGDTDTQYF.

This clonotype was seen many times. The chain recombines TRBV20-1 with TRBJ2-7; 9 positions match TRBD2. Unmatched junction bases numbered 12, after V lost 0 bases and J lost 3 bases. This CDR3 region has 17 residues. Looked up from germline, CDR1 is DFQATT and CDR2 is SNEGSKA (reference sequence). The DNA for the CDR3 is TGCAGTGCTAGAGATTTGTCCCGGACTAGCGACATCTACGAGCAGTACTTC. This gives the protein CSARDLSRTSDIYEQYF.

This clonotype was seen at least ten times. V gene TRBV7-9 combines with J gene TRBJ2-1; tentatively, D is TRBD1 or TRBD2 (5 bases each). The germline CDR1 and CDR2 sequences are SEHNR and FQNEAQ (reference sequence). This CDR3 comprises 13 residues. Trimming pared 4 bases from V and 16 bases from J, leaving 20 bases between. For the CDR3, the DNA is TGTGCCAGCAGCTGGGACCAAAGGGGCGCGTACTTCTTC. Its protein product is CASSWDQRGAYFF.

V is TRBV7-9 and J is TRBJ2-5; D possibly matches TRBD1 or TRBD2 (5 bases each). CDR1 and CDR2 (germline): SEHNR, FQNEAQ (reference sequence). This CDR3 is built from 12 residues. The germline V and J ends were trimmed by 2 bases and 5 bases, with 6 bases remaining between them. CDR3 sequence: CASSLWGETQYF. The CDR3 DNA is TGTGCCAGCAGCTTATGGGGGGAGACCCAGTACTTC.

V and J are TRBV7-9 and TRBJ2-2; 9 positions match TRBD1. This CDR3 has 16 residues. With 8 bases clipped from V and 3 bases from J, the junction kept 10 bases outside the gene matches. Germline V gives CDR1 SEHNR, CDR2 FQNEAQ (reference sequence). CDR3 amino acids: CASAPGDRVDTGELFF. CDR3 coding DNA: TGTGCCAGCGCACCTGGGGACAGGGTTGACACCGGGGAGCTGTTTTTT.

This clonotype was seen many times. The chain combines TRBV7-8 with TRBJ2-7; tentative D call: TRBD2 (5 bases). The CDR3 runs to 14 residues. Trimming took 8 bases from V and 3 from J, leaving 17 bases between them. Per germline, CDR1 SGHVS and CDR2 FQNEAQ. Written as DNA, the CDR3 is TGTGCCAGCGCCGAGGCCGCCGCGGGCTACGAGCAGTACTTC. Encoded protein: CASAEAAAGYEQYF. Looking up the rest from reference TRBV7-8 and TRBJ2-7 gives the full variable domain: GAGVSQSPRYKVAKRGQDVALRCDPISGHVSLFWYQQALGQGPEFLTYFQNEAQLDKSGLPSDRFFAERPEGSVSTLKIQRTQQEDSAVYLCASAEAAAGYEQYFGPGTRLTVT.

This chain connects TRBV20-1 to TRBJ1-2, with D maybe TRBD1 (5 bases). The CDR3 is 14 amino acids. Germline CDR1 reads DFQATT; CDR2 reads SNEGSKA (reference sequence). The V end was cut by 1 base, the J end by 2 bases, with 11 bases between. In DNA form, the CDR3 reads TGCAGTGCTAGAGGTTGGGGCACGAACTATGGCTACACCTTC. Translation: CSARGWGTNYGYTF.

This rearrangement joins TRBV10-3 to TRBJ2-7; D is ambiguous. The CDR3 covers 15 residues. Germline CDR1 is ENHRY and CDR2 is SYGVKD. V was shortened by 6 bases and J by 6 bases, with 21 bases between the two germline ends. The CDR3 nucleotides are TGTGCCATCAGCATTCAACCCCCGGATCAAGTCGAGCAGTACTTC. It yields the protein CAISIQPPDQVEQYF.

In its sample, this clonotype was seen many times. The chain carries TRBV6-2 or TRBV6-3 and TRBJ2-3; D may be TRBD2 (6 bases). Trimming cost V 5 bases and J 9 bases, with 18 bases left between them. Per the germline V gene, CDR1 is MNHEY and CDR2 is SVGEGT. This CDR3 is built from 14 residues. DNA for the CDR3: TGTGCCAGCAGTCCCGGGACTGCCCAGGGAACGCAGTATTTT. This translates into CASSPGTAQGTQYF.

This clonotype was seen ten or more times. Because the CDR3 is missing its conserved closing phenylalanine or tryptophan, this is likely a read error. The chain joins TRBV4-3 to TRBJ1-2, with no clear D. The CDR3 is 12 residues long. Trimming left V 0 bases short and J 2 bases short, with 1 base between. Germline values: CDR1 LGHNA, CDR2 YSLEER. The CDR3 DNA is TGCGCCAGCAGCCAAGAGAACTATGGCTACACCCTC. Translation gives CASSQENYGYTL.

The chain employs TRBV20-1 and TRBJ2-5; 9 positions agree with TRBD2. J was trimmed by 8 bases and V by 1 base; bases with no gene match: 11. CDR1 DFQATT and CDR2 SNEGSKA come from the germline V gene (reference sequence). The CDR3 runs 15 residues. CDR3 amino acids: CSARVLAGPSRTQYF. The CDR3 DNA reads TGCAGTGCTAGAGTGCTAGCGGGGCCGTCCAGAACCCAGTACTTC.

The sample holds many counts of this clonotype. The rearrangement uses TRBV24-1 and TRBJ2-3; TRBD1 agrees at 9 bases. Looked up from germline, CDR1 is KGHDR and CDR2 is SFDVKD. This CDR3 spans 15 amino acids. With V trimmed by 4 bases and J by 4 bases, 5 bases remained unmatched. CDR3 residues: CATSDRTGVADTQYF. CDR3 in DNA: TGTGCCACCAGTGACCGGACAGGGGTGGCAGATACGCAGTATTTT.

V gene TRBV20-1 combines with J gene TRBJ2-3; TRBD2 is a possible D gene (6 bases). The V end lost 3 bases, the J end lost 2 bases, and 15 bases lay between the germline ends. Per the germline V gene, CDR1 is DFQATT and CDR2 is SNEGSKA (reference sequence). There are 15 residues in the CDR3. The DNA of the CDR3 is TGCAGTGCTAGGAAACGGGGGAAATACACAGATACGCAGTATTTT. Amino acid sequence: CSARKRGKYTDTQYF.

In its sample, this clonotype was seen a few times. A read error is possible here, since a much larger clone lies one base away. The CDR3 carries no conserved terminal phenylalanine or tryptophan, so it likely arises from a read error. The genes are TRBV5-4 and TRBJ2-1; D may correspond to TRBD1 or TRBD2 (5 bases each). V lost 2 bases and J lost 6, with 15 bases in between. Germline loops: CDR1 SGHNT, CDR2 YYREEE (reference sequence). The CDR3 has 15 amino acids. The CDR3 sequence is CASSFGALVSNEQFL. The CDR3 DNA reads TGTGCCAGCAGCTTCGGGGCCCTGGTATCCAATGAGCAGTTCCTC.

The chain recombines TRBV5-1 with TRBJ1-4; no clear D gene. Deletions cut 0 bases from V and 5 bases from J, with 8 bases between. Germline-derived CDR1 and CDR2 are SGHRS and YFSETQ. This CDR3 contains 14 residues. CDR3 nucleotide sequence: TGCGCCAGCAGCTTGGAAGGGATCAATGAAAAACTGTTTTTT. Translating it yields CASSLEGINEKLFF. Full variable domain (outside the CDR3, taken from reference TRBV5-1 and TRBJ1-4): KAGVTQTPRYLIKTRGQQVTLSCSPISGHRSVSWYQQTPGQGLQFLFEYFSETQRNKGNFPGRFSGRQFSNSRSEMNVSTLELGDSALYLCASSLEGINEKLFFGSGTQLSVL.

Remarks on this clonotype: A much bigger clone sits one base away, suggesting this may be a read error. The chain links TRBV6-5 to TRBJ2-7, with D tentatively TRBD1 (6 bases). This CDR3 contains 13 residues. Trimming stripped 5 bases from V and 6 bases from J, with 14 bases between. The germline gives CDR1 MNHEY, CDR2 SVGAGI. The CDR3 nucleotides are TGTGCCAGCAGTCACGGTACAGGGCCCGAGCAGTACTTC. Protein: CASSHGTGPEQYF.

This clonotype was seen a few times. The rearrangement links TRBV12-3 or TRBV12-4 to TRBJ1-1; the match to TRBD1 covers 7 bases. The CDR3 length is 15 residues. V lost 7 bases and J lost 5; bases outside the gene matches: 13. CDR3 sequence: CASTTRQGLGTEAFF. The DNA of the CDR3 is TGTGCCAGCACCACAAGACAGGGCTTAGGGACTGAAGCTTTCTTT.

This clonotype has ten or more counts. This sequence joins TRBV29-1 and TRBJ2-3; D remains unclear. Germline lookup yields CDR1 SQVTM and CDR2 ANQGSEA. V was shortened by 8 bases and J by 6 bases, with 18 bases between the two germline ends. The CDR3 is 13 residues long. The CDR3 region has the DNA TGCAGCTTCAGACCACCGCCCCCGGATACGCAGTATTTT. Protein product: CSFRPPPPDTQYF.

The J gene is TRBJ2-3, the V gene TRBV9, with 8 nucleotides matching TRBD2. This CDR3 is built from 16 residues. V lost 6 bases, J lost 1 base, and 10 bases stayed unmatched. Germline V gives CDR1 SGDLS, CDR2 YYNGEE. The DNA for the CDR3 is TGTGCCAGCACCCAAGGGGAGACTAGCGGCACAGATACGCAGTATTTT. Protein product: CASTQGETSGTDTQYF. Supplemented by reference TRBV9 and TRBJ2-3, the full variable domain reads DSGVTQTPKHLITATGQRVTLRCSPRSGDLSVYWYQQSLDQGLQFLIQYYNGEERAKGNILERFSAQQFPDLHSELNLSSLELGDSALYFCASTQGETSGTDTQYFGPGTRLTVL.

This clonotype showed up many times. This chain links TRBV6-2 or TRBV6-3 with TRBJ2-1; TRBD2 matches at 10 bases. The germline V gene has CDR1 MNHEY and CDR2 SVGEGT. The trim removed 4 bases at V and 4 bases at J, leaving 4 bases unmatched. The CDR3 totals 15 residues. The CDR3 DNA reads TGTGCCAGCAGTTGGGGACTAGCGAGATACAATGAGCAGTTCTTC. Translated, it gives CASSWGLARYNEQFF.

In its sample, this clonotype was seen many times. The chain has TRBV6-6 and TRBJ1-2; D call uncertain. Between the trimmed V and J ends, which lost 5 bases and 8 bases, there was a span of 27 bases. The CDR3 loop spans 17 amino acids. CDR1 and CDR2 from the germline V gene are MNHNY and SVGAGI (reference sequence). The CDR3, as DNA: TGTGCCAGCAGTGACCCGGCCCGGGAAACCCGTATTGAAGGCTACACCTTC. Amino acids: CASSDPARETRIEGYTF.

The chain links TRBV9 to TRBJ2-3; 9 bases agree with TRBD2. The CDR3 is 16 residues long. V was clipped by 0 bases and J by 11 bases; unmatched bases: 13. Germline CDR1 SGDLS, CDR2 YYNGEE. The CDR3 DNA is TGTGCCAGCAGCGTAGGGGCGGGAGGGCTATACAATGAGCAGTATTTT. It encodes CASSVGAGGLYNEQYF.

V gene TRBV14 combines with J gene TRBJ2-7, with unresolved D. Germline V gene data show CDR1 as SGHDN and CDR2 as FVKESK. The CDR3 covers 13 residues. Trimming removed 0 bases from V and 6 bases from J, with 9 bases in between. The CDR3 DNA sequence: TGTGCCAGCAGCCAAGAGTTGAGCTCCGAGCAGTACTTC. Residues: CASSQELSSEQYF.